The next 3 T cell receptor beta chains were all read from a single sample in a study of breast tumors, draining lymph nodes, adjacent tissues. Axillary draining lymph nodes of breast cancer patients supplied the node samples. One entry per CDR3 protein results from TCRdb running MiXCR on the multiplex PCR reads. Among 200,000 to 300,000 distinct CDR3 sequences listed, 30% to 35% were seen once. The sample consisted of axillary lymph node tissue. The receptors shown here come from a female donor with breast cancer. Some clones in this sample may be carry-over from other donors' samples.

The rearrangement links TRBV20-1 to TRBJ1-1; 12 bases line up with TRBD1. CDR1 and CDR2 from the germline V gene are DFQATT and SNEGSKA (reference sequence). The CDR3 runs to 15 residues. Germline trimming cut 5 bases from V and 4 bases from J; bases unmatched to any gene: 8. CDR3: CSAVGTGGSFTEAFF. The CDR3 nucleotides read TGCAGTGCTGTAGGGACAGGGGGCAGTTTCACTGAAGCTTTCTTT.

The rearrangement uses TRBV14 and TRBJ2-3; possible D gene TRBD2, 6 bases. Between the trimmed V and J ends, which lost 1 base and 0 bases, there was a span of 14 bases. The CDR3 runs 17 residues. Germline lookup yields CDR1 SGHDN and CDR2 FVKESK. CDR3 in DNA: TGTGCCAGCAGCCAAGTAGCGGTCAGCCCCAGCACAGATACGCAGTATTTT. Protein: CASSQVAVSPSTDTQYF.

DNA of the CDR3: TGCAGTGCTAGCGGTGCGAGCGGGAGTAAAAACATTCAGTACTTC. Protein: CSASGASGSKNIQYF. This sequence joins TRBV20-1 and TRBJ2-4, with 8 positions matching TRBD2. This CDR3 is 15 amino acids long. After removal of 3 bases from V and 4 bases from J, the junction contained 8 bases not matched to a gene. CDR1 and CDR2 from the germline V gene are DFQATT and SNEGSKA (reference sequence).